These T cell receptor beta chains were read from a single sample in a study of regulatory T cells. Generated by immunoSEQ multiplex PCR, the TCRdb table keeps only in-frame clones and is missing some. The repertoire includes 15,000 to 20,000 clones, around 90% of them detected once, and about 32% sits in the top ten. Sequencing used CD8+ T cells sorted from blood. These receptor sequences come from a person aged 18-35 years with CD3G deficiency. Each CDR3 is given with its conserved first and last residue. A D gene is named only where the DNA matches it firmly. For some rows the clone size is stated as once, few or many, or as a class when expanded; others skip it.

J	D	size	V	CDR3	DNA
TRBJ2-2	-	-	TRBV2	CASSHLLAYGGTGELFF	TGTGCCAGCAGCCACCTTCTAGCGTACGGGGGCACCGGGGAGCTGTTTTTT
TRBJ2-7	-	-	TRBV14	CASSPGGYEQYF	TGTGCCAGCAGCCCCGGAGGGTACGAGCAGTACTTC
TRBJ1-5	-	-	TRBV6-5	CATSHGVNQPQHF	TGTGCCACCAGTCATGGGGTTAATCAGCCCCAGCATTTT
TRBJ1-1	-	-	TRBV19	CASSIGSGVNTEAFF	TGTGCCAGTAGTATTGGATCAGGGGTAAACACTGAAGCTTTCTTT
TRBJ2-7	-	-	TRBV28	CASSPHLDYEQYF	TGTGCCAGCAGCCCCCACTTAGACTACGAGCAGTACTTC
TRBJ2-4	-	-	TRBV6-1	CASSESGSFTLAKNIQYF	TGTGCCAGCAGTGAATCGGGGTCCTTTACCCTAGCCAAAAACATTCAGTACTTC
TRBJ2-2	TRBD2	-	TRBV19	CASSMGLAGVSTGELFF	TGTGCCAGTAGTATGGGACTAGCGGGAGTCTCCACCGGGGAGCTGTTTTTT
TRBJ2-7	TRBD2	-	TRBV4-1	CASSFSGGLYEQYF	TGCGCCAGCAGTTTTAGCGGGGGGCTCTACGAGCAGTACTTC
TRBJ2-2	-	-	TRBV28	CASRARDTGELFF	TGTGCCAGCAGGGCCCGTGACACCGGGGAGCTGTTTTTT
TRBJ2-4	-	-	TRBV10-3	CATRDPGTVDIQYF	TGTGCCACACGGGACCCGGGAACGGTTGACATTCAGTACTTC
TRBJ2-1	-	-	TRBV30	CAWEQGNEQFF	TGTGCCTGGGAACAGGGAAATGAGCAGTTCTTC
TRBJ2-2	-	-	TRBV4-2	CASTYGTGELFF	TGTGCCAGCACTTATGGCACCGGGGAGCTGTTTTTT
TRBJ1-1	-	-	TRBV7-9	CASSLILNTEAFF	TGTGCCAGCAGCTTAATTTTGAACACTGAAGCTTTCTTT
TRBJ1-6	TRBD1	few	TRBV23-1	CASSQSHRGQGSYNSPLHF	TGCGCCAGCAGTCAATCTCACAGGGGGCAAGGCTCCTATAATTCACCCCTCCACTTT
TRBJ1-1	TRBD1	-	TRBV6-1	CASSEGSTGKTEAFF	TGTGCCAGCAGTGAAGGTTCGACAGGGAAAACTGAAGCTTTCTTT
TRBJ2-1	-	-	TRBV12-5	CASGLLASGDNEQFF	TGTGCTAGTGGTTTGTTAGCTTCAGGGGACAATGAGCAGTTCTTC
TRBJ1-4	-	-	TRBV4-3	CASSQWGSVNEKLFF	TGCGCCAGCAGCCAATGGGGTAGCGTGAATGAAAAACTGTTTTTT
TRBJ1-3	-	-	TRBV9	CASSEQHRDTIYF	TGTGCCAGCAGCGAGCAACACCGAGACACCATATATTTT
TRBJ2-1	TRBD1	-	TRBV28	CASSDRGNNEQFF	TGTGCCAGCAGTGACAGGGGGAACAATGAGCAGTTCTTC
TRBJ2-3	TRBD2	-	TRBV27	CASSFVGGVPDTQYF	TGTGCCAGCAGTTTCGTCGGGGGGGTGCCAGATACGCAGTATTTT
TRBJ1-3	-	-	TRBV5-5	CASSGQLPPSGNTIYF	TGTGCCAGCAGCGGACAACTTCCTCCCTCTGGAAACACCATATATTTT
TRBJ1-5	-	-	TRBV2	CASSEGGRGNQPQHF	TGTGCCAGCAGTGAAGGGGGCAGGGGCAATCAGCCCCAGCATTTT
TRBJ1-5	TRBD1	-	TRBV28	CASSGRTGVQPQHF	TGTGCCAGCAGTGGGCGGACAGGGGTTCAGCCCCAGCATTTT
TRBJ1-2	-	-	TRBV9	CASSVGQNYGYTF	TGTGCCAGCAGCGTAGGACAGAACTATGGCTACACCTTC
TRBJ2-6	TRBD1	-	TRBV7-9	CASSQTGGGTGANVLTF	TGTGCCAGCAGCCAAACAGGGGGCGGGACTGGGGCCAACGTCCTGACTTTC
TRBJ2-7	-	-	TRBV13	CASSEAGLPEQYF	TGTGCCAGCAGCGAAGCTGGACTCCCCGAGCAGTACTTC
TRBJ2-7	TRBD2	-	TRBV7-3	CASSQGEGTYEQYF	TGCGCCAGCAGCCAAGGGGAGGGAACCTACGAGCAGTACTTC
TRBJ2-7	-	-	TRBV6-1	CASSFSPGTQYEQYF	TGTGCCAGCAGTTTTTCCCCCGGGACACAATACGAGCAGTACTTC
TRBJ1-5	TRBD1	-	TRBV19	CASSIGLRGNQPQHF	TGTGCCAGTAGTATTGGACTCAGGGGGAATCAGCCCCAGCATTTT
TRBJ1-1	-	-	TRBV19	CASSKVGTEAFF	TGTGCCAGTAGTAAGGTGGGCACTGAAGCTTTCTTT
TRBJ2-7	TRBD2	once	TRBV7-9	CASSYPPGGGPEEQYF	TGTGCCAGCAGCTACCCCCCTGGCGGGGGGCCTGAGGAGCAGTACTTC
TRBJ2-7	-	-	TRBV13	CASSLSSELGEQYF	TGTGCCAGCAGCTTATCTAGCGAATTGGGTGAGCAGTACTTC
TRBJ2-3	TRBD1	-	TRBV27	CASSLQGAADTQYF	TGTGCCAGCAGTTTACAGGGGGCCGCAGATACGCAGTATTTT
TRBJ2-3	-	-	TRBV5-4	CASSFGTDTQYF	TGTGCCAGCAGCTTTGGGACAGATACGCAGTATTTT
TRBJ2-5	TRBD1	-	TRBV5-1	CASSLGQGQYF	TGCGCCAGCAGCTTGGGACAGGGCCAGTACTTC
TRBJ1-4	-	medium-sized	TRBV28	CASSRATAPNEKLFF	TGTGCCAGCAGCAGAGCGACAGCGCCTAATGAAAAACTGTTTTTT
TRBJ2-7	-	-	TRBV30	CAWSSGDAGEQYF	TGTGCCTGGAGCTCCGGGGACGCAGGCGAGCAGTACTTC
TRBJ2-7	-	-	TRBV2	CASTGEDYEQYF	TGTGCCAGCACAGGGGAAGACTACGAGCAGTACTTC
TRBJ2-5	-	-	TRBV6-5	CASSVSDGETQYF	TGTGCCAGCAGTGTGTCGGACGGGGAGACCCAGTACTTC
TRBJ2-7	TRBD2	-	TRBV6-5	CASSFGTSGTPYEQYF	TGTGCCAGCAGTTTCGGGACTAGCGGGACCCCCTACGAGCAGTACTTC
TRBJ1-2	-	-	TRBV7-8	CASSSSTGGGDGYTF	TGTGCCAGCAGCTCCTCGACAGGAGGAGGAGATGGCTACACCTTC
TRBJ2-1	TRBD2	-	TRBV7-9	CASSFPPGGPGNGQFF	TGTGCCAGCAGCTTTCCACCGGGAGGGCCCGGGAACGGGCAGTTCTTC
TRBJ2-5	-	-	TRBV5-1	CASSSWTKETQYF	TGCGCCAGCAGCTCCTGGACAAAAGAGACCCAGTACTTC
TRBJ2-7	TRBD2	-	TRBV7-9	CASSLGTSGTYEQYF	TGTGCCAGCAGCTTAGGGACTAGCGGGACTTACGAGCAGTACTTC
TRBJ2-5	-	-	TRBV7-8	CASSLEGWETQYF	TGTGCCAGCAGCTTAGAAGGGTGGGAGACCCAGTACTTC
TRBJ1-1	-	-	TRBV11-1	CASSRGAGLVNTEAFF	TGTGCCAGCAGCCGTGGGGCAGGCTTGGTAAACACTGAAGCTTTCTTT
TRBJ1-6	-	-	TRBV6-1	CASSENPGVGSPLHF	TGTGCCAGCAGTGAAAATCCGGGGGTTGGTTCACCCCTCCACTTT
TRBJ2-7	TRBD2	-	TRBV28	CASSLGREGYYEQYF	TGTGCCAGCAGTTTAGGGCGGGAGGGCTACTACGAGCAGTACTTC
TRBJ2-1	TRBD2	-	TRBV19	CASSGNSGGASDNEQFF	TGTGCCAGTAGTGGAAATAGCGGGGGGGCCTCTGACAATGAGCAGTTCTTC
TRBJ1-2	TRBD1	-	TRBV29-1	CSVPVGQAYGYTF	TGCAGCGTACCCGTGGGACAGGCCTATGGCTACACCTTC
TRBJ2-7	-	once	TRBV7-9	CASSLGAGLTEQYF	TGTGCCAGCAGCTTAGGGGCGGGTCTAACCGAGCAGTACTTC
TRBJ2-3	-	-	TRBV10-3	CAISDPLGTDTQYF	TGTGCCATCAGTGACCCGCTGGGGACAGATACGCAGTATTTT
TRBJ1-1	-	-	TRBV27	CASSRTGMNTEAFF	TGTGCCAGCAGCCGAACAGGGATGAACACTGAAGCTTTCTTT
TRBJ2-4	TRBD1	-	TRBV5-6	CASSFGTAIQYF	TGTGCCAGCAGCTTCGGGACAGCTATTCAGTACTTC